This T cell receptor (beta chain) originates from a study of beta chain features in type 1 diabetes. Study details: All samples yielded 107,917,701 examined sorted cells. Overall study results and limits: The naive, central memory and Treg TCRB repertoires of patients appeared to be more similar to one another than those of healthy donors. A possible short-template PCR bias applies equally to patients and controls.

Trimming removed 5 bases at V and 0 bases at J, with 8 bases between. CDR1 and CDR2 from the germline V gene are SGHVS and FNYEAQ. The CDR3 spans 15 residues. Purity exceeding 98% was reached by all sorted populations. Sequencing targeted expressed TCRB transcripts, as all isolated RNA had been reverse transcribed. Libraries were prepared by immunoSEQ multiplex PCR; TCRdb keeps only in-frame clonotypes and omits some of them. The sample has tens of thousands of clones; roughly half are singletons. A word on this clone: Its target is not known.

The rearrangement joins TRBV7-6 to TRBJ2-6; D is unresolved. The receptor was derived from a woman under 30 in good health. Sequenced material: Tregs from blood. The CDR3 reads CASSARISGANVLTF. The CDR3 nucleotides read TGTGCCAGCAGCGCCAGGATCTCTGGGGCCAACGTCCTGACTTTC.